This entry lists 27 T cell receptor beta chains sequenced from one sample in a study of blood T cells in healthy people across ages. Together with a sample-barcoded 5' primer, a J-beta primer mix was included in a second PCR lasting roughly 6 to 12 cycles. One entry per CDR3 protein results from TCRdb running MiXCR on the 5' RACE reads. This repertoire shows around 970,000 distinct CDR3 sequences, about 51% found once; its top ten account for 20% to 25%. The sample consisted of blood. All receptors derive from a woman aged 60-70 years in good health.

CDR3 sequence (DNA): TGTGCCAGCAGCGGAAGACAGGTGAACTCCTACGAGCAGTACTTC. Encoded protein: CASSGRQVNSYEQYF. This rearrangement joins TRBV7-9 to TRBJ2-7; tentative D call: TRBD1 (6 bases). The CDR3 covers 15 residues. V lost 5 bases and J 0 bases, leaving 14 bases between the germline ends. Germline V lookup: CDR1 SEHNR, CDR2 FQNEAQ (reference sequence).

This chain links TRBV12-3 or TRBV12-4 with TRBJ2-4; D gene unclear. The CDR3 runs 13 residues. Trimming left V 6 bases short and J 5 bases short, with 11 bases between. CDR3 DNA sequence: TGTGCCAGCAGCCCCGTACGGGAAAACATTCAGTACTTC. It is translated as CASSPVRENIQYF.

V is TRBV7-2 and J is TRBJ2-3; D tentatively reads TRBD1 or TRBD2 (5 bases each). Trimming left V 2 bases short and J 2 bases short, with 17 bases between. The CDR3 contains 17 residues. CDR1 SGHTA and CDR2 FQGNSA come from the germline V gene. DNA for the CDR3: TGTGCCAGCAGCTTAAACAGGCTGTTACGGGACACAGATACGCAGTATTTT. Protein sequence: CASSLNRLLRDTDTQYF.

With regard to this clonotype: A read error may account for a junction end that differs from germline. The chain is built from TRBV6-2 or TRBV6-3 and TRBJ2-6; maybe TRBD1 (5 bases). In germline, CDR1 is MNHEY, CDR2 SVGEGT. This CDR3 contains 15 residues. CDR3 in amino acids: CACSSGQPGANVLTF. CDR3 bases: TGTGCCTGCAGCTCCGGACAACCTGGGGCCAACGTCCTGACTTTC.

The gene calls are TRBV5-1 and TRBJ2-7, with a tentative D call TRBD1 (6 bases). The CDR3 covers 14 residues. V was cut by 4 bases and J by 2 bases, with 13 bases left in between. Germline V lookup: CDR1 SGHRS, CDR2 YFSETQ. The CDR3 reads CASSRTGMAYEQYF. The CDR3 DNA reads as TGCGCCAGCAGCCGTACAGGGATGGCCTACGAGCAGTACTTC.

This chain connects TRBV5-1 to TRBJ2-5, with D perhaps matching TRBD1 (5 bases). Germline CDR1 and CDR2: SGHRS and YFSETQ. V lost 4 bases and J lost 5, with 15 bases in between. CDR3 length: 14 residues. CDR3 region: CASSVDTPRETQYF. CDR3 coding DNA: TGCGCCAGCAGCGTGGACACTCCCCGGGAGACCCAGTACTTC.

The chain couples TRBV2 to TRBJ2-3; D is possibly TRBD2 (6 bases). With 6 bases removed from V and 4 bases from J, the gap between germline ends came to 20 bases. Germline values: CDR1 SNHLY, CDR2 FYNNEI. CDR3 length: 16 amino acids. CDR3 region: CASSSPVASASDTQYF. CDR3 nucleotides: TGTGCCAGCAGCTCCCCGGTGGCTAGCGCATCAGATACGCAGTATTTT.

CDR3 coding DNA: TGCGCCAGCAGCCATCTGGCCGGGACAGAGATACAGTACTTC. This sequence encodes CASSHLAGTEIQYF. V usage is TRBV4-3 and J usage is TRBJ2-4; 7 bases are shared with TRBD1. This CDR3 contains 14 residues. Germline CDR1 LGHNA, CDR2 YSLEER. Trimming at V came to 3 bases and at J to 13 bases, leaving 12 bases not matched to a gene.

This clonotype was detected only a few times. This rearrangement joins TRBV5-6 to TRBJ2-3; D is perhaps TRBD2 (5 bases). V dropped 0 bases and J dropped 3 bases, with 11 bases sitting between them. CDR1 is SGHDT and CDR2 is YYEEEE in the germline V gene. CDR3 length: 15 amino acids. CDR3 nucleotides: TGTGCCAGCAGCTTGGGAGGGAGACGAACAGATACGCAGTATTTT. It yields the protein CASSLGGRRTDTQYF. The full variable domain, its missing parts supplied by reference TRBV5-6 and TRBJ2-3, is DAGVTQSPTHLIKTRGQQVTLRCSPKSGHDTVSWYQQALGQGPQFIFQYYEEEERQRGNFPDRFSGHQFPNYSSELNVNALLLGDSALYLCASSLGGRRTDTQYFGPGTRLTVL.

The V and J genes are TRBV29-1 and TRBJ2-1; 12 bases are a match to TRBD2. The CDR3 runs 14 residues. Germline CDR1 and CDR2: SQVTM and ANQGSEA. V shed 7 bases, J shed 3 bases, and the junction held 4 bases outside the gene matches. CDR3 sequence reads: CSDLLAGGYNEQFF. In DNA, the CDR3 is TGCAGCGACCTACTAGCGGGAGGCTACAATGAGCAGTTCTTC.

V usage is TRBV7-9 and J usage is TRBJ1-5; D is unclear. CDR3 length equals 14 residues. Germline V gene sequence: CDR1 SEHNR, CDR2 FQNEAQ (reference sequence). V was pared by 2 bases and J by 5 bases, with 10 bases between. The CDR3 DNA reads TGTGCCAGCAGCTTATCCGCTTGGGATCAGCCCCAGCATTTT. As protein: CASSLSAWDQPQHF.

This clonotype was recorded a few times. The chain carries TRBV4-2 and TRBJ2-5, with unresolved D. CDR1 and CDR2 (germline): LGHNA, YNFKEQ. V was trimmed by 0 bases and J by 3 bases, leaving 17 bases between them. The CDR3 sequence is 17 residues long. CDR3 nucleotide sequence: TGTGCCAGCAGCCAAGAAGGAACCTCTTACGTAAAAGAGACCCAGTACTTC. Its translation is CASSQEGTSYVKETQYF.

This chain connects TRBV2 to TRBJ1-5, with no clear D. V was clipped by 8 bases and J by 6 bases, with 17 bases between them. Germline CDR1 and CDR2: SNHLY and FYNNEI. CDR3 length: 14 residues. The CDR3 nucleotides read TGTGCCAGCGCCGCGGGTTTCGTCCCTCAGCCCCAGCATTTT. Its translation is CASAAGFVPQPQHF. Together with reference TRBV2 and TRBJ1-5, the CDR3 gives the full variable domain: EPEVTQTPSHQVTQMGQEVILRCVPISNHLYFYWYRQILGQKVEFLVSFYNNEISEKSEIFDDQFSVERPDGSNFTLKIRSTKLEDSAMYFCASAAGFVPQPQHFGDGTRLSIL.

The rearrangement links TRBV27 to TRBJ2-7; D might be TRBD1 or TRBD2, each matching 5 bases. Trimming pared 10 bases from V and 4 bases from J, leaving 29 bases between. The germline V gene has CDR1 MNHEY and CDR2 SMNVEV (reference sequence). This CDR3 region has 17 residues. CDR3 DNA: TGTGCCACCGGAATAACTGATTCCGGGGCAGGAATTTACGAGCAGTACTTC. Residues: CATGITDSGAGIYEQYF.

The CDR3 DNA reads as TGCAGTGCTAGAGACCCCGCAGGGGTATACGAGCAGTACTTC. Translating gives CSARDPAGVYEQYF. The V call is TRBV20-1, the J call TRBJ2-7, with D tentatively TRBD1 (6 bases). The CDR3 contains 14 residues. V lost 0 bases to trimming and J lost 4 bases, with 13 bases between them. Germline CDR1 is DFQATT and CDR2 is SNEGSKA (reference sequence).

This clonotype was seen more than once but under ten times. V usage is TRBV12-3 or TRBV12-4 and J usage is TRBJ1-5; D uncertain. Trimming stripped 1 base from V and 4 bases from J, with 8 bases between. The CDR3 length is 14 residues. CDR3 nucleotides: TGTGCCAGCAGTTTAGACGGTATTAATCAGCCCCAGCATTTT. Residues: CASSLDGINQPQHF.

A note on this clonotype: Its ends do not fully match the called genes, so a read error is possible. The rearrangement joins TRBV7-2 to TRBJ2-3; D is perhaps TRBD1 or TRBD2 (5 bases each). There are 15 residues in the CDR3. Germline V CDR1 and CDR2: SGHTA, FQGNSA. This CDR3 reads CASRRLGEFTDAQYF. The CDR3 DNA sequence: TGTGCCAGCAGACGCCTGGGGGAGTTCACAGATGCGCAGTATTTT.

The rearrangement joins TRBV5-1 to TRBJ1-1; D unclear. The V end was cut by 0 bases, the J end by 2 bases, with 14 bases between. The CDR3 extends over 16 amino acids. Germline-derived CDR1 and CDR2 are SGHRS and YFSETQ. The CDR3 sequence: CASSLEDPRSNTEAFF. In DNA form, the CDR3 reads TGCGCCAGCAGCTTGGAAGACCCGAGGTCCAACACTGAAGCTTTCTTT.

The V call is TRBV6-2 or TRBV6-3, the J call TRBJ2-7; TRBD2 matches at 9 bases. The CDR3 spans 16 residues. J lost 0 bases, V lost 4 bases, and 7 bases had no gene match. Germline CDR1 is MNHEY and CDR2 is SVGEGT. CDR3 sequence (DNA): TGTGCCAGCAGTTGCATTAGCGGGGGAAGCTCCTACGAGCAGTACTTC. Its translation: CASSCISGGSSYEQYF.

The chain employs TRBV28 and TRBJ1-6; perhaps TRBD1 as D (5 bases). CDR3 length equals 16 residues. V lost 6 bases, J lost 6 bases, and 18 bases lay in between. CDR1 and CDR2 from the germline V gene are MDHEN and SYDVKM. DNA of the CDR3: TGTGCCAGCAGGGCCGGGACTTCAAGACCTAATTCACCCCTCCACTTT. It encodes CASRAGTSRPNSPLHF.

The rearrangement links TRBV4-1 to TRBJ2-1; D is possibly TRBD1 or TRBD2 (5 bases each). Germline lookup yields CDR1 MGHRA and CDR2 YSYEKL. Trimming took 1 base from V and 5 from J, leaving 15 bases between them. The CDR3 spans 16 residues. The CDR3 is CASSQARLGEDNEQFF. DNA of the CDR3: TGCGCCAGCAGCCAAGCGAGGCTGGGGGAAGACAATGAGCAGTTCTTC.

The sample holds many counts of this clonotype. V gene TRBV13 combines with J gene TRBJ2-7, with TRBD2 matching over 7 bases. This CDR3 spans 15 amino acids. V lost 0 bases and J lost 3; bases outside the gene matches: 5. Germline CDR1 and CDR2: PRHDT and FYEKMQ (reference sequence). The CDR3 protein is CASSLGVQRGYEQYF. The CDR3 DNA reads TGTGCCAGCAGCTTAGGGGTCCAGCGGGGCTACGAGCAGTACTTC.

Only a few counts were recorded for this clonotype. This chain connects TRBV6-2 or TRBV6-3 to TRBJ2-5; 7 bases agree with TRBD2. V lost 0 bases, J lost 1 base, and 5 bases stayed unmatched. The CDR3 has 16 amino acids. Germline assignment: CDR1 MNHEY and CDR2 SVGEGT. CDR3 region: CASSYSPAGIQETQYF. The CDR3 nucleotides read TGTGCCAGCAGTTACTCACCAGCGGGGATCCAAGAGACCCAGTACTTC.

The chain joins TRBV7-8 to TRBJ2-1; TRBD2 matches at 8 bases. Per germline, CDR1 SGHVS and CDR2 FQNEAQ. This CDR3 is 15 amino acids long. V gave up 6 bases and J gave up 2 bases; unmatched junction bases: 6. The CDR3 region is CASSRVTSAYNEQFF. The CDR3 coding sequence is TGTGCCAGCAGTCGCGTGACTAGCGCCTACAATGAGCAGTTCTTC.

The chain carries TRBV9 and TRBJ2-7, with 9 bases that match TRBD1. Germline V lookup: CDR1 SGDLS, CDR2 YYNGEE. This CDR3 contains 16 residues. With V trimmed by 0 bases and J by 0 bases, 4 bases remained unmatched. The CDR3 DNA reads TGTGCCAGCAGCGTAGCTGGGACAGGGCGCTCCTACGAGCAGTACTTC. This codes for CASSVAGTGRSYEQYF.

The V gene is TRBV7-2, the J gene TRBJ1-2, with 7 bases aligning to TRBD1. CDR3 size: 14 residues. Germline assignment: CDR1 SGHTA and CDR2 FQGNSA. V trimming: 5 bases; J trimming: 4 bases; junction bases outside the gene matches: 7. CDR3 DNA: TGTGCCAGCAGCATCCCGGGACAGAGCTATGGCTACACCTTC. This codes for CASSIPGQSYGYTF.

The chain recombines TRBV29-1 with TRBJ2-3, with 11 bases identical to TRBD2. This CDR3 region has 14 residues. Germline CDR1 is SQVTM and CDR2 is ANQGSEA. Unmatched junction bases numbered 1, after V lost 5 bases and J lost 0 bases. In nucleotides, the CDR3 is TGCAGCGTTCGACTAGCGGGGAGCACAGATACGCAGTATTTT. Translated, it gives CSVRLAGSTDTQYF.